The sequence of this TCR beta chain was determined in a study of blood T cell repertoires in COVID-19. About the research overall: Researchers got acute and convalescent COVID-19 samples from the United States, Italy and Spain. Sources were T cells, B-cell-depleted T cells, or PBMCs; the material itself was cDNA or gDNA.

Original processing methods: By means of reference gene primer amplification, nucleated cell counts were estimated. Assay: immunoSEQ multiplex PCR; the TCRdb copy retains only in-frame clones and omits some. V and J calls plus clone size are reproduced from that table; the DNA served to infer D and trimming. This table has roughly 130,000 clones, 84% appearing once. CDR3 length equals 16 residues. The V gene end was trimmed by 4 bases and the J gene end by 3 bases; junction bases not matched to a gene: 8. Germline loops: CDR1 PRHDT, CDR2 FYEKMQ (reference sequence). Specimen: peripheral blood. The chain has TRBV13 and TRBJ2-5, with 10 bases fitting TRBD1. The source is a woman in her sixties with acute or convalescent COVID-19. The CDR3 DNA sequence: TGTGCCAGCAGCTCTCCTATGGGACAGGGGAAAGAGACCCAGTACTTC. It specifies CASSSPMGQGKETQYF.